The rows below give T cell receptor beta chains drawn from one sample of a study of T-cell memory formation after mild COVID-19. From the 5' RACE reads, TCRdb called clonotypes with MiXCR, one entry per CDR3 protein. The table lists 350,000 to 450,000 distinct CDR3 sequences, roughly an eighth of them singletons. Sequencing was carried out using PBMCs or a T cell subset sorted from them (not recorded which). The source of these receptors is a man aged 18 to 30 who had mild COVID-19 (a few samples of this study predate the infection). Cell type and time point are not known. CDR3s include the opening cysteine and the closing phenylalanine or tryptophan. Part of the rows lack a size; the others show once, few, many or a class for expanded clones.

V gene	J gene	clone size	CDR3 length	CDR3 protein
TRBV20-1	TRBJ2-3	.	14	CSAREGNSPATQYF
TRBV18	TRBJ2-5	few	15	CASSPQPGTQETQYF
TRBV6-4	TRBJ1-6	few	15	CASTSGSSYNSPLHF
TRBV7-9	TRBJ1-4	many	15	CASSPNTGRGEKLFF
TRBV7-9	TRBJ2-5	few	14	CASSHQGSQETQYF
TRBV28	TRBJ2-1	few	15	CASSFGGGRYNEQFF
TRBV10-3	TRBJ2-3	.	13	CAISEVGWDTQYF
TRBV12-5	TRBJ2-1	.	16	CASGSGTGGSYNEQFF
TRBV6-2/TRBV6-3	TRBJ2-3	.	14	CASRNGASPDTQYF
TRBV20-1	TRBJ1-3	.	12	CSARADENTIYF
TRBV11-3	TRBJ1-1	few	12	CASSVTGTEAFF
TRBV19	TRBJ2-5	.	13	CASTKTGQETQYF
TRBV7-9	TRBJ1-1	.	14	CASSLLTERTEAFF
TRBV12-5	TRBJ2-5	.	17	CASGLGLAGGREETQYF
TRBV7-9	TRBJ1-5	.	14	CASSGGGALAPQHF
TRBV7-2	TRBJ1-3	.	13	CASRNVGGNTIYF
TRBV6-1	TRBJ1-1	.	14	CAGGRARAGTEAFF
TRBV7-2	TRBJ1-6	few	16	CASSPNQVGYNSPLHF
TRBV5-1	TRBJ2-1	few	14	CASSLVPRDNEQFF
TRBV5-1	TRBJ2-3	.	14	CASSFEQGSDTQYF
TRBV12-3/TRBV12-4	TRBJ2-3	many	14	CASSPRDGTDTQYF
TRBV2	TRBJ1-6	few	16	CASSLRQGVMGSPLHF
TRBV11-2	TRBJ1-1	.	14	CATRQFGRNTEAFF
TRBV4-3	TRBJ2-2	.	14	CASSQEVGRRELFF
TRBV28	TRBJ2-1	few	15	CASEGNGRRVDEQFF
TRBV3-1	TRBJ2-5	.	15	CASSTPRASAETQYF
TRBV9	TRBJ1-6	few	15	CASSTQGSYSSPLHF
TRBV5-4	TRBJ2-1	.	15	CASGLTGITYNEQFF
TRBV12-3/TRBV12-4	TRBJ1-2	.	13	CASSFPGEGGYTF
TRBV15	TRBJ1-6	few	17	CATSSRDRGAYNSPLHF
TRBV4-1	TRBJ1-1	.	16	CASRRMGTGWNTEAFF
TRBV6-2/TRBV6-3	TRBJ1-1	few	12	CASSRTGSEAFF
TRBV9	TRBJ1-1	few	14	CASSGTSMNTEAFF
TRBV15	TRBJ2-5	.	13	CATRPTSGGNQYF
TRBV11-2	TRBJ2-1	.	14	CASRSGGGAPEQFF
TRBV29-1	TRBJ1-2	many	14	CSVEATGVGYGYTF
TRBV19	TRBJ2-1	.	15	CASSITGGSYNEQFF
TRBV7-2	TRBJ1-2	many	13	CASSLAGNYGYTF
TRBV5-4	TRBJ1-1	.	13	CASSAAGYTEAFF
TRBV7-2	TRBJ2-2	many	12	CASSRDSGELFF
TRBV29-1	TRBJ1-1	.	12	CSVGLGGIEAFF
TRBV11-3	TRBJ2-2	.	15	CASSSGQGMTGELFF
TRBV5-1	TRBJ1-1	few	16	CASSSQGVGENTEAFF
TRBV28	TRBJ2-3	few	14	CAGNAGGPADTQYF